The rows below give T cell receptor beta chains drawn from one sample of a study of blood T cells in healthy people across ages. TCRdb independently ran MiXCR on the 5' RACE reads; one entry per CDR3 protein. The table includes approximately 900,000 distinct CDR3 sequences, under 50% detected once. The sequenced sample consisted of blood. These receptors were obtained from a man aged 25 to 40 in good health. CDR3s include the opening cysteine and the closing phenylalanine or tryptophan. The D gene is left open where the match is weak. Where a row states a size, it is once, few, many or the class of an expanded clone; other rows omit it.

d_gene,v_gene,j_gene,len,abundance,CDR3aa,CDR3nt
NA,TRBV11-2,TRBJ1-6,12,NA,CASSSIRSPLHF,TGTGCCAGCAGCAGTATCCGGTCACCCCTCCACTTT
NA,TRBV6-5,TRBJ1-5,14,NA,CASRREGDRVPQHF,TGTGCCAGCAGGCGCGAGGGGGACCGCGTACCCCAGCATTTT
NA,TRBV5-1,TRBJ1-1,15,once,CASSLAGQANTEAFF,TGCGCCAGCAGCTTGGCGGGGCAGGCGAACACTGAAGCTTTCTTT
NA,TRBV20-1,TRBJ1-6,15,NA,CSARGGSSYNSPLHF,TGCAGTGCTAGAGGCGGGAGCTCCTATAATTCACCCCTCCACTTT
NA,TRBV4-1,TRBJ2-7,12,NA,CASSLRDDEQYF,TGCGCCAGCAGTCTTAGGGACGATGAGCAGTACTTC
TRBD2,TRBV10-3,TRBJ2-7,12,NA,CAIGTRSDEQYF,TGTGCCATCGGGACTAGGTCTGACGAGCAGTACTTC
TRBD2,TRBV20-1,TRBJ2-3,17,NA,CSARGLGTKLPTDTQYF,TGCAGTGCTAGAGGGCTGGGGACTAAACTCCCCACAGATACGCAGTATTTT
NA,TRBV2,TRBJ2-5,14,NA,CASMRGVQGNEQYF,TGTGCCAGCATGAGGGGAGTACAAGGGAATGAGCAGTACTTC
TRBD1,TRBV7-2,TRBJ2-7,14,few,CASSFKQGAGEQYF,TGTGCCAGCAGCTTTAAACAGGGGGCAGGCGAGCAGTACTTC
NA,TRBV4-1,TRBJ2-7,14,few,CASSQAPDTYEQYF,TGCGCCAGCAGCCAAGCTCCTGACACCTACGAGCAGTACTTC
NA,TRBV5-1,TRBJ1-1,13,NA,CASSLEGTAEAFF,TGCGCCAGCAGCTTGGAGGGGACCGCTGAAGCTTTCTTT
TRBD1,TRBV20-1,TRBJ2-7,14,many,CSARDGGRGYEQYF,TGCAGTGCTAGAGATGGCGGCAGGGGGTACGAGCAGTACTTC
NA,TRBV21-1,TRBJ2-5,15,NA,CASSIPQLARETQYF,TGTGCCAGCAGCATACCACAGCTCGCCAGGGAGACCCAGTACTTC
NA,TRBV4-3,TRBJ2-5,13,NA,CASSQDGAETQYF,TGCGCCAGCAGCCAAGATGGTGCGGAGACCCAGTACTTC
NA,TRBV21-1,TRBJ2-1,16,few,CASSKVETGPRLEQFF,TGTGCCAGCAGCAAAGTAGAGACGGGACCGCGACTTGAGCAGTTCTTC
NA,TRBV11-2,TRBJ1-6,13,few,CASSPGYNSPLHF,TGTGCCAGCAGCCCAGGGTATAATTCACCCCTCCACTTT
NA,TRBV20-1,TRBJ1-2,14,NA,CSAPLDGRNYGYTF,TGCAGTGCTCCGCTAGATGGGAGGAACTATGGCTACACCTTC
TRBD1,TRBV18,TRBJ2-5,17,few,CASSPLSGTGQSKTQYF,TGTGCCAGCTCACCCCTTTCCGGGACAGGGCAGTCAAAGACCCAGTACTTC
NA,TRBV5-1,TRBJ2-3,12,NA,CASSNLPYPQYF,TGCGCCAGCAGCAACCTTCCCTATCCGCAGTATTTT
TRBD2,TRBV6-4,TRBJ2-3,15,many,CASSDGTSGTDTQYF,TGTGCCAGCAGTGACGGGACTAGCGGCACAGATACGCAGTATTTT
NA,TRBV20-1,TRBJ1-1,13,NA,CSAKNTMNTEAFF,TGCAGTGCTAAGAACACAATGAACACTGAAGCTTTCTTT
NA,TRBV4-2,TRBJ2-3,16,NA,CASSQAESGGTDTQYF,TGTGCCAGCAGCCAAGCCGAATCGGGAGGCACAGATACGCAGTATTTT
TRBD2,TRBV27,TRBJ2-3,14,NA,CASRGSGTVNTQYF,TGTGCCAGCAGAGGTAGCGGGACGGTGAATACGCAGTATTTT
NA,TRBV28,TRBJ2-7,15,NA,CASSSDGVSSYEQYF,TGTGCCAGCAGTTCGGACGGAGTTAGCTCCTACGAGCAGTACTTC
NA,TRBV7-2,TRBJ2-7,15,once,CASSLTGKGFYEQYF,TGTGCCAGCAGCTTAACGGGAAAGGGCTTCTACGAGCAGTACTTC
NA,TRBV4-1,TRBJ2-5,15,once,CASSRGTQARETQYF,TGCGCCAGCAGCCGCGGGACGCAGGCCAGGGAGACCCAGTACTTC
NA,TRBV25-1,TRBJ2-1,18,NA,CASSGPRPLSVEGNEQFF,TGTGCCAGCAGTGGACCTCGACCTTTGTCGGTCGAAGGCAATGAGCAGTTCTTC
TRBD1,TRBV30,TRBJ2-5,14,NA,CAWSPQDRFWTQYF,TGTGCCTGGAGTCCCCAGGACAGGTTCTGGACCCAGTACTTC
NA,TRBV5-1,TRBJ1-5,13,NA,CASSPQGGQPQHF,TGCGCCAGCAGCCCACAGGGCGGTCAGCCCCAGCATTTT
NA,TRBV7-2,TRBJ2-1,14,NA,CASSPARRKSEQFF,TGTGCCAGCAGCCCTGCGCGGAGGAAAAGTGAGCAGTTCTTC
TRBD1,TRBV29-1,TRBJ1-2,13,NA,CSCVGQGNYGYTF,TGCAGCTGCGTCGGACAGGGAAACTATGGTTACACCTTC
NA,TRBV9,TRBJ1-1,14,NA,CASSVEGRGAEAFF,TGTGCCAGCAGCGTAGAAGGACGAGGGGCTGAAGCTTTCTTT
NA,TRBV6-5,TRBJ1-6,15,NA,CASSYFTGADSPLHF,TGTGCCAGCAGTTACTTTACAGGTGCCGACTCACCCCTCCACTTT
TRBD2,TRBV6-2/TRBV6-3,TRBJ2-7,15,NA,CASSYGGDGNYEQYF,TGTGCCAGCAGTTACGGGGGGGACGGAAACTACGAGCAGTACTTC
TRBD1,TRBV25-1,TRBJ1-2,16,NA,CASRSQAGGLNYGYTF,TGTGCCAGCAGGTCGCAGGCAGGGGGTCTCAACTATGGCTACACCTTC
TRBD2,TRBV27,TRBJ2-1,16,NA,CASSFGTSGRYNEQFF,TGTGCCAGCAGTTTCGGGACTAGCGGGAGATACAATGAGCAGTTCTTC
NA,TRBV20-1,TRBJ1-2,17,few,CSARVGGFAGANYGYTF,TGCAGTGCTAGAGTAGGGGGATTTGCCGGAGCTAACTATGGCTACACCTTC
NA,TRBV7-2,TRBJ1-6,15,NA,CASRWGSSYNSPLHF,TGTGCCAGCAGGTGGGGCAGCTCCTATAATTCACCCCTCCACTTT
TRBD1,TRBV7-9,TRBJ2-7,14,NA,CASSYGTAGYEQYF,TGTGCCAGCAGCTACGGGACAGCCGGCTACGAGCAGTACTTC
NA,TRBV20-1,TRBJ1-2,14,few,CSASAPGKGYGYTF,TGCAGTGCTAGCGCTCCGGGAAAGGGCTATGGCTACACCTTC
NA,TRBV20-1,TRBJ1-1,15,NA,CSASPRARMNTEAFF,TGCAGTGCTAGCCCCCGGGCGAGAATGAACACTGAAGCTTTCTTT
NA,TRBV20-1,TRBJ1-1,13,NA,CSAPGDRNTEAFF,TGCAGTGCTCCCGGGGACCGGAACACTGAAGCTTTCTTT
NA,TRBV7-2,TRBJ2-7,13,few,CASSSGSGYEQYF,TGTGCCAGCAGCTCAGGTTCAGGCTACGAGCAGTACTTC
NA,TRBV3-1,TRBJ2-3,16,once,CASSLSSRASTDTQYF,TGTGCCAGCAGCCTCTCGTCCAGGGCCAGCACAGATACGCAGTATTTT
TRBD1,TRBV6-5,TRBJ1-2,13,NA,CASSAGTGNGYTF,TGTGCCAGCAGTGCGGGGACAGGCAACGGCTACACCTTC
NA,TRBV29-1,TRBJ2-5,15,NA,CSVTIGWDGGETQYF,TGCAGCGTGACGATAGGATGGGACGGAGGAGAGACCCAGTACTTC
NA,TRBV29-1,TRBJ1-2,12,NA,CSVSGFNYGYTF,TGCAGCGTTTCTGGGTTTAACTATGGCTACACCTTC
TRBD1,TRBV4-1,TRBJ2-4,15,NA,CASSQDGTGKNIQYF,TGCGCCAGCAGCCAAGATGGGACAGGGAAAAACATTCAGTACTTC
NA,TRBV3-1,TRBJ2-1,13,NA,CASSQGPGDEQFF,TGTGCCAGCAGCCAGGGCCCTGGGGATGAGCAGTTCTTC
TRBD1,TRBV27,TRBJ1-1,13,NA,CASRRQGGTEAFF,TGTGCCAGTCGCCGACAGGGGGGAACTGAAGCTTTCTTT
TRBD2,TRBV7-3,TRBJ2-1,15,NA,CASSSRTSGAGEQFF,TGTGCCAGCAGCTCGCGGACTAGCGGAGCTGGTGAGCAGTTCTTC
NA,TRBV6-2/TRBV6-3,TRBJ2-7,12,NA,CATALGDYEQYF,TGTGCCACCGCCCTCGGGGACTACGAGCAGTACTTC
TRBD1,TRBV7-9,TRBJ1-2,17,few,CASSSRQGANLGYGYTF,TGTGCCAGCAGCTCACGACAGGGGGCTAATCTTGGGTATGGCTACACCTTC
NA,TRBV21-1,TRBJ2-7,17,NA,CASSIDRHKGINYEQYF,TGTGCCAGCAGCATAGACAGGCACAAAGGCATTAACTACGAGCAGTACTTC
NA,TRBV9,TRBJ2-5,15,NA,CASSVGRDPQETQYF,TGTGCCAGCAGCGTAGGCAGGGACCCCCAAGAGACCCAGTACTTC
TRBD1,TRBV4-1,TRBJ1-5,15,NA,CASSQEGTGDQPQHF,TGCGCCAGCAGCCAAGAGGGGACAGGGGATCAGCCCCAGCATTTT
NA,TRBV4-2,TRBJ2-6,19,few,CASSPKQGAVSSGANVLTF,TGTGCCAGCAGCCCAAAACAGGGCGCGGTGAGCTCTGGGGCCAACGTCCTGACTTTC
TRBD2,TRBV3-1,TRBJ2-3,17,few,CASSRTTSGDRTDTQYF,TGTGCCAGCAGCCGGACGACTAGCGGGGATCGCACAGATACGCAGTATTTT
NA,TRBV29-1,TRBJ2-3,13,few,CSAGGTFTDTQYF,TGCAGCGCCGGAGGGACCTTCACAGATACGCAGTATTTT
TRBD2,TRBV7-2,TRBJ2-1,15,NA,CASSSDSGPYNEQFF,TGTGCCAGCAGCTCGGATAGCGGGCCCTACAATGAGCAGTTCTTC